The 10 T cell receptor beta chains below all came from one sample that was sequenced in a study of T cells after yellow fever vaccination. TCRdb independently ran MiXCR on the 5' RACE reads; one entry per CDR3 protein. The sample has around 300,000 distinct CDR3 sequences; roughly 4% are singletons. The material was PBMCs, obtained 5 days after the yellow fever booster vaccination. These receptors all come from a man younger than 30 who received the YFV17D yellow fever vaccine.

This clonotype was counted between two and nine times. The V gene is TRBV5-1, the J gene TRBJ2-2; a weak D match, TRBD2 (6 bases). Per the germline V gene, CDR1 is SGHRS and CDR2 is YFSETQ. The germline V and J ends were trimmed by 4 bases and 0 bases, with 19 bases remaining between them. This CDR3 spans 18 amino acids. CDR3 nucleotides: TGCGCCAGCAGCCCGTGGGGTGGAGGGATGGCGAACACCGGGGAGCTGTTTTTT. It specifies CASSPWGGGMANTGELFF. Drawing the rest from reference TRBV5-1 and TRBJ2-2, the complete variable domain is KAGVTQTPRYLIKTRGQQVTLSCSPISGHRSVSWYQQTPGQGLQFLFEYFSETQRNKGNFPGRFSGRQFSNSRSEMNVSTLELGDSALYLCASSPWGGGMANTGELFFGEGSRLTVL.

This chain connects TRBV20-1 to TRBJ1-5; D might be TRBD1 (5 bases). The CDR3 runs to 15 residues. In germline, CDR1 is DFQATT, CDR2 SNEGSKA (reference sequence). V lost 6 bases and J lost 0, with 15 bases in between. CDR3 bases: TGCAGTGCCACAGACAGAGATTATAGCAATCAGCCCCAGCATTTT. Translation gives CSATDRDYSNQPQHF.

This clonotype was observed a few times. The chain couples TRBV7-2 to TRBJ1-1, with D tentatively TRBD1 (5 bases). The CDR3 runs to 14 residues. V gave up 6 bases and J gave up 3 bases, with 14 bases separating them. The germline CDR1 and CDR2 sequences are SGHTA and FQGNSA. For the CDR3, the DNA is TGTGCCAGCAGGACGCCGCAGGGTCACACTGAAGCTTTCTTT. Protein sequence: CASRTPQGHTEAFF.

This clonotype has ten or more counts. The gene calls are TRBV7-2 and TRBJ2-4; perhaps TRBD2 as D (9 bases). The CDR3 totals 14 residues. Trimming cost V 5 bases and J 14 bases, with 22 bases left between them. Germline V gene lookup returns CDR1 SGHTA and CDR2 FQGNSA. DNA for the CDR3: TGTGCCAGCAGCCCCCAGGGGGCTAGCGGGGTCGAGTACTTC. This gives the protein CASSPQGASGVEYF.

This clonotype was seen many times. The chain is built from TRBV2 and TRBJ1-1; D remains unclear. Trimming stripped 4 bases from V and 1 base from J, with 10 bases between. Germline-derived CDR1 and CDR2 are SNHLY and FYNNEI. CDR3 length: 14 amino acids. DNA for the CDR3: TGTGCCAGCAGTGGGGCATATCAGAACACTGAAGCTTTCTTT. It codes for CASSGAYQNTEAFF.

V usage is TRBV7-3 and J usage is TRBJ2-1; TRBD2 might be the D (6 bases). Germline assignment: CDR1 SGHTA and CDR2 FQGTGA. The CDR3 has 17 residues. Trimming pared 0 bases from V and 2 bases from J, leaving 14 bases between. For the CDR3, the DNA is TGTGCCAGCAGCTTAACTGATTCGGGCGGGGCCTACAATGAGCAGTTCTTC. This codes for CASSLTDSGGAYNEQFF.

J is TRBJ2-5 and V is TRBV2; D possibly uses TRBD1 or TRBD2 (5 bases each). This CDR3 has 13 residues. The germline V gene encodes CDR1 SNHLY and CDR2 FYNNEI. The germline V and J ends were trimmed by 10 bases and 0 bases, with 12 bases remaining between them. Written as DNA, the CDR3 is TGTGCCATACGGGACCTGTACCAAGAGACCCAGTACTTC. It translates to CAIRDLYQETQYF.

This clonotype was counted only a few times. This rearrangement joins TRBV20-1 to TRBJ1-5; D possibly corresponds to TRBD1 (6 bases). The CDR3 covers 16 residues. V was cut by 6 bases and J by 5 bases, with 23 bases left in between. Germline-derived CDR1 and CDR2 are DFQATT and SNEGSKA (reference sequence). CDR3 sequence: CSATTPSGGLDQPQHF. DNA for the CDR3: TGCAGTGCCACCACCCCCTCCGGGGGGCTGGATCAGCCCCAGCATTTT.

This clonotype was observed many times. The V and J genes are TRBV7-2 and TRBJ1-1, with D unresolved. The CDR3 is 13 residues long. Trimming stripped 4 bases from V and 1 base from J, with 7 bases between. CDR1 is SGHTA, CDR2 FQGNSA, per germline. This CDR3 is CASSWGTNTEAFF. CDR3 sequence (DNA): TGTGCCAGCAGCTGGGGTACGAACACTGAAGCTTTCTTT.

J is TRBJ2-7 and V is TRBV7-6; TRBD1 aligns across 10 bases. The V gene end was trimmed by 5 bases and the J gene end by 5 bases; junction bases not matched to a gene: 9. The CDR3 runs 15 residues. The V gene's germline CDR1 is SGHVS and CDR2 FNYEAQ. CDR3 in DNA: TGTGCCAGCAGCCCACCGACAGGGGGCTGGAACGAGCAGTACTTC. It is translated as CASSPPTGGWNEQYF.